This T cell receptor (beta chain) was found in a study of cytomegalovirus exposure and HLA in healthy donors. CDR3 length: 15 amino acids. The junction had 6 bases not matched to a gene; V was cut back by 4 bases and J by 4 bases. Germline V gene data show CDR1 as MNHNS and CDR2 as SASEGT. Regarding the study as a whole: Reportedly, HLA-A and HLA-B alleles of most subjects were accurately predicted from TCR beta. A later analysis found most CMV-associated TCR beta chains apparently HLA-restricted.

Regarding this clone: The antigen is not known.

PCR involved 60 Vbeta and 13 Jbeta primers. Study processing details: An analysis performed later counted roughly 80 million unique TCR beta chains (around 11 million of them shared). Sequenced by immunoSEQ multiplex PCR; TCRdb stores in-frame clones only, minus some. The V and J calls and the clone size are those of that table, but D and trimming were determined from the DNA. The sample records fewer than 150,000 clones, more than 80% being singletons. The chain is built from TRBV6-1 and TRBJ1-1, with 10 bases aligning to TRBD1. Sequenced input: PBMCs. This TCR derives from a woman in her twenties or thirties in good health and CMV-seropositive. Here the CDR3 DNA reads TGTGCCAGCAGTGCCGTCAGGACAGGGGGCACTGAAGCTTTCTTT. Amino acids: CASSAVRTGGTEAFF.